A selection of T cell receptor beta chains follows, all from one sample in a study of T cells in Graves' hyperthyroidism and ophthalmopathy. TCRdb re-called the multiplex PCR reads through MiXCR, storing one row per CDR3 protein. Seen here are 200,000 to 250,000 distinct CDR3 sequences, around 19% observed once, and the top ten hold about 45%. Sequences were obtained from blood. The receptors were sampled from a man between 35 and 55 years old with Graves' hyperthyroidism. CDR3s include the opening cysteine and the closing phenylalanine or tryptophan. D genes are given only for firm matches. A clone size is listed for some rows: how often the clone was seen (once, few, many), or a class if it is expanded.

j_gene,d_gene,abundance,v_gene,CDR3nt,CDR3aa
TRBJ2-1,-,-,TRBV5-1,TGCGCCAGCAGCTTGGGGGTCGGAGGGGCCTACAATGAGCAGTTCTTC,CASSLGVGGAYNEQFF
TRBJ1-4,-,-,TRBV24-1,TGTGCCACCAGTGATTCAAGTGAAAAACTGTTTTTT,CATSDSSEKLFF
TRBJ2-7,-,many,TRBV11-2,TGTGCCAGCACCAGTTGGACTGACTCCTACGAGCAGTACTTC,CASTSWTDSYEQYF
TRBJ1-6,-,few,TRBV6-5,TGTGCCAGCAGTTATAGCAGGGGTGATAATTCACCCCTCCACTTT,CASSYSRGDNSPLHF
TRBJ2-7,TRBD1,many,TRBV28,TGTGCCAGCAGTTCCTCACCCGGGACAGGGATCCTAGAGCAGTACTTC,CASSSSPGTGILEQYF
TRBJ1-2,-,-,TRBV28,TGTGCCAGCACCCCGGGGAGATCCTATGGCTACACCTTC,CASTPGRSYGYTF
TRBJ2-3,-,many,TRBV5-1,TGCGCCAGCAGCTCAGATTCCACAGATACGCAGTATTTT,CASSSDSTDTQYF
TRBJ1-1,-,-,TRBV6-2/TRBV6-3,TGTGCCAGCAGCCGGAACCTGAACACTGAAGCTTTCTTT,CASSRNLNTEAFF
TRBJ1-2,-,many,TRBV6-2/TRBV6-3,TGTGCCAGCAGGAGGACAGACTATGGCTACACCTTC,CASRRTDYGYTF
TRBJ2-2,-,-,TRBV5-1,TGCGCCAGCAGCGGCGGGCACCTGACCACCGGGGAGCGGTTTTTT,CASSGGHLTTGERFF
TRBJ2-3,TRBD2,once,TRBV7-9,TGTGCCAGCAGCTCAAGCGGGAGGGCTAGCACAGATACGCAGTATTTT,CASSSSGRASTDTQYF
TRBJ1-2,-,many,TRBV3-1,TGTGCCAGCAGCCAGTTAGGACCGGGTTATGGCTACACCTTC,CASSQLGPGYGYTF
TRBJ2-3,-,many,TRBV7-3,TGTGCCAGCAGCACCCTGTCCTTCACAGATACGCAGTATTTT,CASSTLSFTDTQYF
TRBJ2-3,-,-,TRBV7-9,TGTGCCAGCAGCGACAGACGGATAGCGGCAGATACGCAGTATTTT,CASSDRRIAADTQYF
TRBJ2-5,-,many,TRBV7-9,TGTGCCAGCAGCCACCCGGGGGAGAAAGAGACCCAGTACTTC,CASSHPGEKETQYF
TRBJ1-1,TRBD1,many,TRBV28,TGTGCCAGCAGAACAGGGGGAGGGGGGGCTTTCTTT,CASRTGGGGAFF
TRBJ2-1,-,many,TRBV28,TGTGCCAGCAGTCAACAGGGTGGCGGGTCGGGTTTCAATGAGCAGTTCTTC,CASSQQGGGSGFNEQFF
TRBJ1-2,-,many,TRBV2,TGTGCCAGCAGTGATCACGGACCAACTTGGGGCTACACCTTC,CASSDHGPTWGYTF
TRBJ2-3,-,many,TRBV7-6,TGTGCCAGCAGCCACGGGGGCGACTCAGATACGCAGTATTTT,CASSHGGDSDTQYF
TRBJ1-4,-,-,TRBV15,TGTGCCACCAGCAGAGAGTGGGGCAGGGAAAAACTGTTTTTT,CATSREWGREKLFF
TRBJ2-2,-,many,TRBV6-5,TGTGCCAGCAGTTACTTGCCGAACACCGGGGAGCTGTTTTTT,CASSYLPNTGELFF
TRBJ1-5,-,-,TRBV2,TGTGCCAGCAGCTCGTATGGGGAGTCCGATTTGAATCAGCCCCAGCATTTT,CASSSYGESDLNQPQHF
TRBJ1-5,TRBD1,-,TRBV10-2,TGCGCCAGCAGTGTCACAGGGGTACAGCCCCAGCATTTT,CASSVTGVQPQHF
TRBJ2-5,-,many,TRBV7-3,TGTGCCAGCAGCTTAACGAGGCAAGAGACCCAGTACTTC,CASSLTRQETQYF
TRBJ1-1,-,many,TRBV20-1,TGCAGTGCTAGGCTTGGGGGCAGGACGAACACTGAAGCTTTCTTT,CSARLGGRTNTEAFF
TRBJ1-4,-,many,TRBV6-1,TGTGCCAGCAGTGTTCAGGCCTCGGGGGACGAAAAACTGTTTTTT,CASSVQASGDEKLFF
TRBJ1-1,TRBD1,many,TRBV7-6,TGTGCCAGCAGCAAAGGGACAGCCACTAACACTGAAGCTTTCTTT,CASSKGTATNTEAFF
TRBJ2-1,-,-,TRBV12-3/TRBV12-4,TGTGCCAGCAGTTCGGGACTCGCTAATGAGCAGTTCTTC,CASSSGLANEQFF
TRBJ2-5,-,many,TRBV24-1,TGTGCCACCAGTGATCCCCAGGGGGGGGTCGGAGAGGGCCAAGAGACCCAGTACTTC,CATSDPQGGVGEGQETQYF
TRBJ2-1,TRBD2,-,TRBV20-1,TGCAGTGCTAGAGATGGGGCGGGGGGGTCCCACAATGAGCAGTTCTTC,CSARDGAGGSHNEQFF
TRBJ2-3,-,-,TRBV27,TGTGCCAGCAGTTTTCGGGGGTTGGATACGCAGTATTTT,CASSFRGLDTQYF
TRBJ2-7,TRBD2,many,TRBV5-6,TGTGCCAGCAGTCCACCGGGGGGGGACGAGCAGTACTTC,CASSPPGGDEQYF
TRBJ2-7,-,many,TRBV27,TGTGCCAGCTTGCCGAACAGTGGCTACGAGCAGTACTTC,CASLPNSGYEQYF
TRBJ2-1,TRBD2,few,TRBV5-1,TGCGCCAGCAGCGAGAAGTCTAGCGGGAGTTTCAATGAGCAGTTCTTC,CASSEKSSGSFNEQFF
TRBJ2-7,-,many,TRBV6-2/TRBV6-3,TGTGCCAGCAGTTACTATTTCGCAGGGAACGGAGAGCAGTACTTC,CASSYYFAGNGEQYF
TRBJ2-1,TRBD1,many,TRBV7-6,TGTGCCAGCAGCTTAGTACTGCAGGGGGATGAGCAGTTCTTC,CASSLVLQGDEQFF
TRBJ1-6,-,few,TRBV6-1,TGTGCCAGCAGCACCTACCGGGACCCGGTGAGGGTCCTCCACTTT,CASSTYRDPVRVLHF
TRBJ2-2,TRBD2,few,TRBV7-3,TGTGCCAGCAGCCCTACCGGGACTAGCGGTGGGGAGCTGTTTTTT,CASSPTGTSGGELFF
TRBJ1-1,TRBD1,-,TRBV7-3,TGTGCCAGCAGCTTATTGACAGGGAATGGGTGGAGGATGAACACTGAAGCTTTCTTT,CASSLLTGNGWRMNTEAFF
TRBJ1-1,-,once,TRBV11-2,TGTGCCAGCAGCTCATCGTGGGGGCTCTCGGACACTGAAGCTTTCTTT,CASSSSWGLSDTEAFF
TRBJ1-2,-,many,TRBV7-2,TGTGCCAGCAGCTCCACCTCTAGGGCTTATGGCTACACCTTC,CASSSTSRAYGYTF
TRBJ2-7,-,-,TRBV11-3,TGTGCCAGCAGCTTAGAGCAGGATGTTTTTCCCTACGAGCAGTACTTC,CASSLEQDVFPYEQYF
TRBJ2-3,-,-,TRBV9,TGTGCCAGCAGCCCAGGCCGGGCGCTACTCGCAGATACGCAGTATTTT,CASSPGRALLADTQYF
TRBJ2-1,TRBD2,many,TRBV7-3,TGTGCCAGCAGTCGACTAGCGGGGGGGAATGAGCAGTTCTTC,CASSRLAGGNEQFF
TRBJ1-2,TRBD1,many,TRBV7-2,TGTGCCAGCAGCCCCACCTTGCGGCAGGGGGCAGATGGCTACACCTTC,CASSPTLRQGADGYTF
TRBJ1-1,-,many,TRBV7-9,TGTGCCAGCAGCTTAAGACAGATGGACACTGAAGCTTTCTTT,CASSLRQMDTEAFF
TRBJ1-2,TRBD1,few,TRBV5-8,TGTGCCAGCAGCCTACCGGGACAGGGAGGCTATGGCTACACCTTC,CASSLPGQGGYGYTF
TRBJ1-5,-,many,TRBV2,TGTGCCAGCAGTGAAGGCGGTCAGGGTCAGCCCCAGCATTTT,CASSEGGQGQPQHF
TRBJ2-5,-,many,TRBV6-6,TGTGCCAGCAGTTCTCGACTCGGACAGCACCAAGAGACCCAGTACTTC,CASSSRLGQHQETQYF
TRBJ2-1,TRBD1,-,TRBV11-2,TGTGCCTACAGATCCCTCAGGGGGCTGGAGGAGCAGTTCTTC,CAYRSLRGLEEQFF
TRBJ2-2,-,-,TRBV4-3,TGCGCCAGCAGCCGTCAGGGGAACACCGGGGAGCTGTTTTTT,CASSRQGNTGELFF